The 21 T cell receptor beta chains listed next were all sequenced from one sample in a study of T cell clusters in autoimmune cytopenias. About 39,000 genome equivalents of blood DNA were amplified for TRB. One tube held mixed TRB-A and TRB-B primer pools for touch-down PCR. Reprocessing the multiplex PCR reads, TCRdb reports a single entry for every CDR3 protein and omits DNA. Listed are around 11,000 distinct CDR3 sequences; approximately 4.8% falls within the top ten. The same data also went into a second study, on T cell repertoires in aging, cancer and after chemotherapy.

Sequencing used peripheral blood. Receptor source: a human donor in good health.

This sequence joins TRBV12-3 or TRBV12-4 and TRBJ2-7; checking the TCRdb D call of TRBD2 is not possible without DNA. The CDR3 spans 15 residues. This chain's CDR3 is CASSFGSGGAYEQYF.

This chain connects TRBV14 to TRBJ2-5. Germline V gene data show CDR1 as SGHDN and CDR2 as FVKESK. The CDR3 covers 11 residues. CDR3 residues: CASSQLETQYF.

This chain uses TRBV6-5 with TRBJ1-6. The CDR3 is made up of 15 amino acids. Looked up from germline, CDR1 is MNHEY and CDR2 is SVGAGI. CDR3 sequence reads: CASSYQMGFRSPLHF.

This chain links TRBV4-2 with TRBJ1-1; there is no DNA to check the TCRdb D call of TRBD1. The V gene's germline CDR1 is LGHNA and CDR2 YNFKEQ. The CDR3 has 15 amino acids. The CDR3 loop reads CASSQDTGSNPEAFF.

This clonotype is labeled medium-sized based on frequency. The CDR3 sequence: CASRKTFLAANGEAFF. The V and J genes are TRBV6-6 and TRBJ1-1. The V gene's germline CDR1 is MNHNY and CDR2 SVGAGI (reference sequence). The CDR3 length is 16 residues.

J is TRBJ2-1 and V is TRBV11-2. The length of the CDR3 is 13 residues. Germline V CDR1 and CDR2: SGHAT, FQNNGV. The CDR3 here is CASSLSYFNEQFF.

The rearrangement joins TRBV14 to TRBJ2-2. The CDR3 contains 13 residues. The germline gives CDR1 SGHDN, CDR2 FVKESK. CDR3 region: CASSQEIMTGLFF.

The rearrangement links TRBV7-3 to TRBJ2-2; TCRdb calls TRBD1, which cannot be checked without DNA. There are 14 residues in the CDR3. Germline values: CDR1 SGHTA, CDR2 FQGTGA. CDR3 loop: CASSERGAFGELFF.

The rearrangement joins TRBV7-3 to TRBJ2-5. In germline, CDR1 is SGHTA, CDR2 FQGTGA. The CDR3 length is 13 residues. This chain's CDR3 is CASSGTYQETQYF.

The genes are TRBV4-2 and TRBJ2-3; TCRdb reports TRBD2, a call that lacks DNA to check it against. There are 16 residues in the CDR3. Per the germline V gene, CDR1 is LGHNA and CDR2 is YNFKEQ. CDR3 loop: CASSQEGAGGPDTQYF.

According to its frequency, this clonotype is medium-sized. CDR3 amino acids: CASRGGIYNSPLHF. The chain recombines TRBV5-4 with TRBJ1-6. The germline V gene has CDR1 SGHNT and CDR2 YYREEE (reference sequence). This CDR3 has 14 amino acids. The complete variable domain, with remaining parts taken from reference TRBV5-4 and TRBJ1-6, reads ETGVTQSPTHLIKTRGQQVTLRCSSQSGHNTVSWYQQALGQGPQFIFQYYREEENGRGNFPPRFSGLQFPNYSSELNVNALELDDSALYLCASRGGIYNSPLHFGNGTRLTVT.

This chain links TRBV5-1 with TRBJ2-1; TCRdb returns TRBD1, unconfirmable since there is no DNA. This CDR3 region has 18 residues. Germline-derived CDR1 and CDR2 are SGHRS and YFSETQ. The CDR3 reads CASSGPLRPEGARNEQFF.

According to its frequency, this clonotype is medium-sized (0.01 to 0.1%). The chain combines TRBV11-2 with TRBJ2-6; TCRdb indicates TRBD1, and absent DNA this call remains unverified. CDR3 size: 19 residues. Germline CDR1 SGHAT, CDR2 FQNNGV. The CDR3 sequence is CASSLGGGRFFSGANVLTF.

J is TRBJ1-2 and V is TRBV2; TCRdb's D call of TRBD1 is untestable without DNA. The CDR3 length is 14 residues. Germline V CDR1 and CDR2: SNHLY, FYNNEI. The CDR3 sequence is CASSRDRGHYGYTF.

Frequency places this clonotype as medium-sized (0.01 to 0.1%). The chain is built from TRBV20-1 and TRBJ2-7; the D call from TCRdb, TRBD1, cannot be confirmed without DNA. This CDR3 is built from 14 residues. Germline V lookup: CDR1 DFQATT, CDR2 SNEGSKA (reference sequence). The CDR3 region is CSARGDRVYYEQYF.

CDR3 region: CSATGHSSETQYF. The V and J genes are TRBV20-1 and TRBJ2-5; TCRdb reports TRBD2, a call that lacks DNA to check it against. CDR3 length: 13 residues. CDR1 is DFQATT, CDR2 SNEGSKA, per germline (reference sequence).

The CDR3 sequence is CASSLRVQDKVNNEQFF. The chain links TRBV27 to TRBJ2-1; lacking DNA, the TRBD1 call made by TCRdb goes unchecked. The V gene's germline CDR1 is MNHEY and CDR2 SMNVEV (reference sequence). The CDR3 consists of 17 residues.

This clonotype is classed as medium-sized (0.01 to 0.1%) by frequency. The chain recombines TRBV7-2 with TRBJ2-7; the D call of TRBD1 rests on TCRdb alone, since no DNA is present to check it. CDR1 and CDR2 (germline): SGHTA, FQGNSA. This CDR3 is built from 14 residues. CDR3: CASSFKTGHYEQYF.

This clonotype is medium-sized by frequency. The chain uses TRBV19 and TRBJ2-7; TCRdb designates TRBD1, a call that cannot be tested without DNA. Looked up from germline, CDR1 is LNHDA and CDR2 is SQIVND (reference sequence). The CDR3 consists of 15 residues. The CDR3 spells CASSTRQGRVDEQYF.

This sequence joins TRBV7-2 and TRBJ2-2; TCRdb proposes TRBD2, but this gene call is untestable without DNA. From germline, CDR1 is SGHTA and CDR2 FQGNSA. The CDR3 consists of 17 residues. This CDR3 reads CASSQSRLAGATGELFF.

Frequency places this clonotype as medium-sized (0.01 to 0.1%). The chain combines TRBV6-5 with TRBJ2-7; without DNA, the TCRdb call of TRBD1 cannot be checked. Germline CDR1 and CDR2: MNHEY and SVGAGI. The CDR3 covers 14 residues. CDR3 loop: CASSYGDGTYEQYF.